This is a list of T cell receptor beta chains from one sample in a study of T cells in tuberculosis. TCRdb's table, derived via immunoSEQ multiplex PCR, lists solely in-frame clones and lacks some. The data show about 40,000 clones, approximately 94% seen once. The material sequenced was PBMCs. The source of these receptors is a donor between 10 and 29 years old with latent tuberculosis or without tuberculosis infection. Some clones in this sample may be carry-over from other donors' samples. Both conserved end residues are trimmed from each CDR3.

TRBJ1-2 TRBV27 ASTSAGGHYGYT
TRBJ2-5 TRBV7-8 ASSLVPGGKTQY
TRBJ1-1 TRBV18 ASSNAGNTEAF
TRBJ2-5 TRBV7-2 ATAEGGGQETQY
TRBJ2-4 TRBV5-1 ASSLARAGSNIQY
TRBJ1-4 TRBV6-6 ASSYPGTANEKLF
TRBJ2-1 TRBV5-1 ASLASGGSVSSYNEQF
TRBJ1-5 TRBV19 ASSTRAQGADQPQH
TRBJ1-1 TRBV25-1 ASSESPGGHTEAF
TRBJ1-6 TRBV11-2 ASRGQKSKSSYNSPLH
TRBJ2-1 TRBV5-6 ASSPQGDNEQF
TRBJ1-1 TRBV5-1 ASSLAPTGDTEAF
TRBJ1-2 TRBV7-2 ASSLGGLGRGYT
TRBJ1-1 TRBV5-1 ASSSDRSRGNTEAF
TRBJ2-4 TRBV2 ASREGQGKNIQY
TRBJ2-7 TRBV7-9 ASSRAWRGRYEQY
TRBJ1-4 TRBV11-2 ASSPQGTGLEKLF
TRBJ2-3 TRBV9 ASSVGTVIGDTQY
TRBJ2-2 TRBV4-3 ASSPGGLALRELF
TRBJ1-6 TRBV19 ASRPDRVNSPLH
TRBJ1-1 TRBV19 ASSIDLGSHTGTTEAF
TRBJ1-5 TRBV7-2 ASSLTGDSNQPQH
TRBJ1-2 TRBV14 ASSPIRQGPGYT
TRBJ1-1 TRBV5-4 ASSLMDSSVNTEAF
TRBJ1-1 TRBV19 ASSIASGNSFNTEAF
TRBJ1-1 TRBV29-1 SVQIGQGRTEAF
TRBJ2-7 TRBV9 ASSAGNLAYEQY
TRBJ1-2 TRBV6-4 ASSFDRDSNYGYT
TRBJ2-3 TRBV4-1 ASSQQGLFSSTTDTQY
TRBJ2-7 TRBV5-4 ASSLPGQGRNEQY
TRBJ1-1 TRBV30 ARTQGMKMNTEAF
TRBJ2-3 TRBV4-3 ASSQDSRKDTQY
TRBJ1-6 TRBV6-6 ASRRGISPLH
TRBJ1-5 TRBV19 ASKLDWGQGNHQPQH
TRBJ1-2 TRBV19 ASSSSQGSGYT
TRBJ2-3 TRBV30 AWSVPGGTDTQY
TRBJ2-1 TRBV5-1 ASSLLESSYNEQF
TRBJ2-7 TRBV11-2 ASSFTGAGPSFV
TRBJ1-5 TRBV18 ASSPSGQGNQPQH
TRBJ1-2 TRBV9 ASTLSGQGGYT
TRBJ2-3 TRBV7-2 ASSLVGGFTDTQY
TRBJ1-5 TRBV10-3 AISSTGAHQPQH
TRBJ1-1 TRBV19 ASSPRVRNTEAF
TRBJ2-2 TRBV27 ASSLAGGTGELF
TRBJ1-5 TRBV5-7 ASSHLMQPQH